The next 4 T cell receptor beta chains were all read from a single sample in a study of T-cell memory formation after mild COVID-19. TCRdb processed the 5' RACE reads anew with MiXCR; each CDR3 protein has one entry. The table includes around 250,000 distinct CDR3 sequences, roughly 17% detected once. Sequencing was carried out using PBMCs or a T cell subset sorted from them (not recorded which). These receptors all stem from a man younger than 35 who had mild COVID-19 (a few samples of this study predate the infection). Cell type and time point are not known.

Ten or more counts support this clonotype. The chain is built from TRBV7-9 and TRBJ1-1; D gene uncertain. Trimming took off 1 base at V and 7 bases at J, with 4 bases between the two ends. CDR3 length equals 11 residues. From germline, CDR1 is SEHNR and CDR2 FQNEAQ (reference sequence). CDR3 region: CASSLVSEAFF. CDR3 bases: TGTGCCAGCAGCTTAGTTAGTGAAGCTTTCTTT.

This clonotype was detected only a few times. This chain uses TRBV7-2 with TRBJ2-6; no firm D call. Per germline, CDR1 SGHTA and CDR2 FQGNSA. The CDR3 is made up of 15 amino acids. Trimming stripped 2 bases from V and 2 bases from J, with 7 bases between. The CDR3 DNA sequence: TGTGCCAGCAGCTTACTTTGGACTGGGGCCAACGTCCTGACTTTC. Translation gives CASSLLWTGANVLTF.

This clonotype showed up just a few times. The rearrangement uses TRBV24-1 and TRBJ2-3; TRBD1 matches at 9 bases. V shed 8 bases and J 6 bases; nucleotides not matched to a gene: 5. CDR3 length equals 13 residues. CDR1 KGHDR and CDR2 SFDVKD come from the germline V gene. The CDR3 here is CATTGTGRDTQYF. For the CDR3, the DNA is TGTGCCACCACAGGGACAGGGCGGGATACGCAGTATTTT.

This clonotype was observed a handful of times. The rearrangement joins TRBV7-9 to TRBJ2-1; D gene unclear. V dropped 5 bases and J dropped 8 bases, with 4 bases sitting between them. Germline CDR1 SEHNR, CDR2 FQNEAQ (reference sequence). The CDR3 has 10 amino acids. The CDR3 protein is CASSVDEQFF. In nucleotides, the CDR3 is TGTGCCAGCAGCGTTGATGAGCAGTTCTTC.